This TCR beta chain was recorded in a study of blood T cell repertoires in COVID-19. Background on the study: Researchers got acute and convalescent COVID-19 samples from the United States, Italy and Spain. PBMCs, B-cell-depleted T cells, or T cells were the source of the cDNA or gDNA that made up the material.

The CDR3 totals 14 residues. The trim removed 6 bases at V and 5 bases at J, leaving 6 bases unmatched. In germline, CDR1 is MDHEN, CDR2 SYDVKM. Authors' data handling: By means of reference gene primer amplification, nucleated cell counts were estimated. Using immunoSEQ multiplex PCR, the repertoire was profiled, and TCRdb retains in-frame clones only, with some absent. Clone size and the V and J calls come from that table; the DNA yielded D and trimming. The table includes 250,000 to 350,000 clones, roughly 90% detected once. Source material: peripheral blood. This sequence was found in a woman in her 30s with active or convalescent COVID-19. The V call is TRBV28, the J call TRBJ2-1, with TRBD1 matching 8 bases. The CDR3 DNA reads TGTGCCAGCAGCTACGTGGACAGGGACAATGAGCAGTTCTTC. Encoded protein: CASSYVDRDNEQFF.